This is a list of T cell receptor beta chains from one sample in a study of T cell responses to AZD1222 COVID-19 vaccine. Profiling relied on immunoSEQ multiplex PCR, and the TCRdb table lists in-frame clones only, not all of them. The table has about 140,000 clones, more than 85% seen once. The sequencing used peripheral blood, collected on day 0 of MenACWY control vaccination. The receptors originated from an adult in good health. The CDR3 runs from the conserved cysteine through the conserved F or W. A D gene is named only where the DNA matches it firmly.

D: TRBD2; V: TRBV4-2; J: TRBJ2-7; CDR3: CASSQVAGGSSYEQYF
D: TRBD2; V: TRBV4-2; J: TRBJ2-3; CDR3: CASSQASGGGDTQYF
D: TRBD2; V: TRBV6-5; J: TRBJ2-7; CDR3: CASSYGVAGVYEQYF
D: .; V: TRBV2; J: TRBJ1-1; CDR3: CASSEGGDLKVVF
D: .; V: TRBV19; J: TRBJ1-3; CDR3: CASSIPRSGNTIYF
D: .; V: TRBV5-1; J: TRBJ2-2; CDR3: CASSTSTANTGELFF
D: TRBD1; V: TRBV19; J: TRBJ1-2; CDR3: CATQGAGYGYTF
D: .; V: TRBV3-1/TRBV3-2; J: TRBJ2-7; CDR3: CASRAGQGYEQYF
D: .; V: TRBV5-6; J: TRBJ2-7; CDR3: CASSLWTDPYEQYF
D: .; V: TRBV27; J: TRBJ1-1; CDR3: CASSLARMNTEAFF
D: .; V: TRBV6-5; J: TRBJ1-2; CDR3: CASSYSGRYYGYTF
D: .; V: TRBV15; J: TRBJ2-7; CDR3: CATSFPDNGEDEQYF